This is a list of T cell receptor beta chains from one sample in a study of blood T cells in healthy people across ages. TCRdb redid the calling of the 5' RACE reads with MiXCR, one entry per CDR3 protein. The table lists around 400,000 distinct CDR3 sequences, about 49% of them singletons, with around 50% in the top ten. Specimen: blood. The receptors originated from a man aged 55 to 69 in good health. CDR3s include the opening cysteine and the closing phenylalanine or tryptophan. The D gene is left open where the match is weak. A clone size is listed for some rows: how often the clone was seen (once, few, many), or a class if it is expanded.

J gene: TRBJ2-2; CDR3 length: 16; V gene: TRBV7-2; D gene: -; clone size: -; CDR3 protein: CASSLGFSGNTGELFF; CDR3 DNA: TGTGCCAGCAGCTTAGGTTTTAGCGGAAACACCGGGGAGCTGTTTTTT
J gene: TRBJ1-2; CDR3 length: 14; V gene: TRBV7-2; D gene: -; clone size: -; CDR3 protein: CASSLRGQGDGYTF; CDR3 DNA: TGTGCCAGCAGCTTAAGAGGCCAGGGTGATGGCTACACCTTC
J gene: TRBJ2-5; CDR3 length: 14; V gene: TRBV15; D gene: -; clone size: -; CDR3 protein: CATSRVGGEETQYF; CDR3 DNA: TGTGCCACCAGCAGAGTGGGTGGGGAAGAGACCCAGTACTTC
J gene: TRBJ2-1; CDR3 length: 14; V gene: TRBV11-2; D gene: -; clone size: -; CDR3 protein: CASSLDWANNEQFF; CDR3 DNA: TGTGCCAGCAGCTTAGATTGGGCTAACAATGAGCAGTTCTTC
J gene: TRBJ2-1; CDR3 length: 16; V gene: TRBV20-1; D gene: -; clone size: -; CDR3 protein: CSASLATGRGANEQFF; CDR3 DNA: TGCAGTGCCTCCCTAGCTACGGGGAGAGGGGCCAATGAGCAGTTCTTC
J gene: TRBJ1-5; CDR3 length: 14; V gene: TRBV25-1; D gene: -; clone size: -; CDR3 protein: CASSEAGRNQPQHF; CDR3 DNA: TGTGCCAGCAGTGAAGCGGGCAGAAATCAGCCCCAGCATTTT
J gene: TRBJ1-2; CDR3 length: 16; V gene: TRBV4-3; D gene: -; clone size: -; CDR3 protein: CASSQVPRPVGYGYTF; CDR3 DNA: TGCGCCAGCAGCCAAGTCCCGAGGCCGGTCGGGTATGGCTACACCTTC
J gene: TRBJ1-6; CDR3 length: 12; V gene: TRBV20-1; D gene: -; clone size: few; CDR3 protein: CSARKGSSPLHF; CDR3 DNA: TGCAGTGCTAGAAAGGGCTCTTCACCCCTCCACTTT
J gene: TRBJ2-5; CDR3 length: 13; V gene: TRBV5-1; D gene: -; clone size: -; CDR3 protein: CASSYLQDNEQYF; CDR3 DNA: TGCGCCAGCAGCTACCTTCAGGACAATGAGCAGTACTTC
J gene: TRBJ2-3; CDR3 length: 12; V gene: TRBV30; D gene: -; clone size: -; CDR3 protein: CAWSPRQGTQYF; CDR3 DNA: TGTGCCTGGAGTCCCCGGCAGGGTACGCAGTATTTT
J gene: TRBJ1-1; CDR3 length: 13; V gene: TRBV2; D gene: -; clone size: -; CDR3 protein: CASSARRDAEAFF; CDR3 DNA: TGTGCCAGCAGTGCAAGGCGTGATGCTGAAGCTTTCTTT
J gene: TRBJ2-5; CDR3 length: 12; V gene: TRBV30; D gene: TRBD1; clone size: once; CDR3 protein: CAWKQQGETQYF; CDR3 DNA: TGTGCCTGGAAGCAACAGGGGGAGACCCAGTACTTC
J gene: TRBJ2-5; CDR3 length: 11; V gene: TRBV7-9; D gene: -; clone size: -; CDR3 protein: CASSPQTTQYF; CDR3 DNA: TGTGCCAGCAGCCCCCAAACGACCCAGTACTTC
J gene: TRBJ2-1; CDR3 length: 14; V gene: TRBV10-3; D gene: -; clone size: -; CDR3 protein: CAISEGLGGSEQFF; CDR3 DNA: TGTGCCATCAGTGAGGGACTAGGGGGAAGTGAGCAGTTCTTC
J gene: TRBJ2-7; CDR3 length: 16; V gene: TRBV20-1; D gene: -; clone size: -; CDR3 protein: CRARVRRGTANYEQYF; CDR3 DNA: TGCCGTGCTAGAGTGAGGCGCGGGACGGCGAACTACGAGCAGTACTTC